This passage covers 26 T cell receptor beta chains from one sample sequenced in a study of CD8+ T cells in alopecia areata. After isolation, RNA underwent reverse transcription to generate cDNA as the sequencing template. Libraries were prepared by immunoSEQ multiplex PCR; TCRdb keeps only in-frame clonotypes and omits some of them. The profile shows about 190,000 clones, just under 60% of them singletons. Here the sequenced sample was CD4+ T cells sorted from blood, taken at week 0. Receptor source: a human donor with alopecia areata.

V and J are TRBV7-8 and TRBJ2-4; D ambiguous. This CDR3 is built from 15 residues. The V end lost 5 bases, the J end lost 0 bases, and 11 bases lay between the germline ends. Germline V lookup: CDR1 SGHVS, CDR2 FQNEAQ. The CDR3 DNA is TGTGCCAGCAGCCCAGTCCTTCAAGCCAAAAACATTCAGTACTTC. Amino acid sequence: CASSPVLQAKNIQYF.

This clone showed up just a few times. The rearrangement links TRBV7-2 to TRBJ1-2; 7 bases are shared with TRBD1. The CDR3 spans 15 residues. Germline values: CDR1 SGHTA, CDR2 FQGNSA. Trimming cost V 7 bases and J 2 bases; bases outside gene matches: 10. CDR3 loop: CASNARGQKNYGYTF. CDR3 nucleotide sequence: TGTGCCAGCAACGCCCGGGGACAGAAAAACTATGGCTACACCTTC.

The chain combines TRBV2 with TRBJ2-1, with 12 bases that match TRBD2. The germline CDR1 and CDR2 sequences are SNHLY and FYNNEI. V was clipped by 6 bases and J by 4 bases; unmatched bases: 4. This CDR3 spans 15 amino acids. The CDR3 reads CASRKLAGGYNEQFF. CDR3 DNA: TGTGCCAGCAGGAAACTAGCGGGGGGTTACAATGAGCAGTTCTTC.

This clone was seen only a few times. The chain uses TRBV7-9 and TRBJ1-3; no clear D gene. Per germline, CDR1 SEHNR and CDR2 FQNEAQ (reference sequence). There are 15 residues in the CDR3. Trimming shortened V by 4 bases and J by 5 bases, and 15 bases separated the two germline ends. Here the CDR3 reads CASSSEGTRRNTIYF. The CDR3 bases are TGTGCCAGCAGCTCCGAGGGTACCCGAAGAAACACCATATATTTT. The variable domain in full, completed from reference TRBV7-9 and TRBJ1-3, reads DTGVSQNPRHKITKRGQNVTFRCDPISEHNRLYWYRQTLGQGPEFLTYFQNEAQLEKSRLLSDRFSAERPKGSFSTLEIQRTEQGDSAMYLCASSSEGTRRNTIYFGEGSWLTVV.

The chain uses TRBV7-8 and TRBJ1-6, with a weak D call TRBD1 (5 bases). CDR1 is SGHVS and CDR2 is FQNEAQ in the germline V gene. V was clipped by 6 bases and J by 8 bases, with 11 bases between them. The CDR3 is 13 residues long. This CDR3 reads CASSSIGDSPLHF. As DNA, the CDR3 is TGTGCCAGCAGTTCAATAGGGGATTCACCCCTCCACTTT.

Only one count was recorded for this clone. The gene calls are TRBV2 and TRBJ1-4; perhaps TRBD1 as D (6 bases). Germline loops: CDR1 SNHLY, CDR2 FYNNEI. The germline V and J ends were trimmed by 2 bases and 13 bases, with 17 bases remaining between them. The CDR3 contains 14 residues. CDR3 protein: CASSERDGRGRLFF. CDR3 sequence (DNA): TGTGCCAGCAGTGAACGGGACGGAAGGGGGAGACTGTTTTTT. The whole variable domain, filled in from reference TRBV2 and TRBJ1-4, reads EPEVTQTPSHQVTQMGQEVILRCVPISNHLYFYWYRQILGQKVEFLVSFYNNEISEKSEIFDDQFSVERPDGSNFTLKIRSTKLEDSAMYFCASSERDGRGRLFFGSGTQLSVL.

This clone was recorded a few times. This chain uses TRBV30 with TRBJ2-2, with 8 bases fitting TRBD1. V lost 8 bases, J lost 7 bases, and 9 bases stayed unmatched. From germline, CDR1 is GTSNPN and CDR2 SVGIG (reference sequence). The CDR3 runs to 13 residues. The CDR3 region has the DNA TGTGCCGGAAGACAGGGGCGCGACGGGGAGCTGTTTTTT. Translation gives CAGRQGRDGELFF.

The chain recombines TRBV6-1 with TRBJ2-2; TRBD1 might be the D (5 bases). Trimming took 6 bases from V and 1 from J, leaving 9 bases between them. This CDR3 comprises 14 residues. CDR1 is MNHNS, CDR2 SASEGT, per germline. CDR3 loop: CASSVTGNTGELFF. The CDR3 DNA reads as TGTGCCAGCAGCGTTACAGGGAACACCGGGGAGCTGTTTTTT.

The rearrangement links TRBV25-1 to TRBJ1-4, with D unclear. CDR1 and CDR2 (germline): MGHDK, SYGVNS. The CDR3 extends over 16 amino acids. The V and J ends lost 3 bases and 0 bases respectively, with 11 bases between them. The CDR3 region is CASSDVAGTTNEKLFF. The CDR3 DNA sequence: TGTGCCAGCAGTGACGTAGCGGGGACAACTAATGAAAAACTGTTTTTT.

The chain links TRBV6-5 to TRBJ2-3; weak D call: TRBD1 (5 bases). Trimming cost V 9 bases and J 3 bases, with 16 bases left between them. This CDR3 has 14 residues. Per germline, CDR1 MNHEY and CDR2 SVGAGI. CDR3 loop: CARPGSRDTDTQYF. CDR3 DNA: TGTGCCAGGCCAGGGTCCCGTGATACAGATACGCAGTATTTT.

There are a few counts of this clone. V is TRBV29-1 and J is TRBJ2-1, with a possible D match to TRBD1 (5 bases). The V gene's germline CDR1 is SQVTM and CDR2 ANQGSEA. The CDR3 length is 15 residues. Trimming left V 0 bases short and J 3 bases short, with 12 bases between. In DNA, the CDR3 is TGCAGCGTTGAAGATCGAGCAGGGTTCTACAATGAGCAGTTCTTC. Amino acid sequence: CSVEDRAGFYNEQFF.

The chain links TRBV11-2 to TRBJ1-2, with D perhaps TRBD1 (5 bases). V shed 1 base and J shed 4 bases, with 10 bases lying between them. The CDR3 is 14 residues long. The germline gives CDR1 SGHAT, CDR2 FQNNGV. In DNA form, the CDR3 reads TGTGCCAGCAGCTTAGTAGAGGGGCGCTATGGCTACACCTTC. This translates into CASSLVEGRYGYTF. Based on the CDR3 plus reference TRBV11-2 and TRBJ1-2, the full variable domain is EAGVAQSPRYKIIEKRQSVAFWCNPISGHATLYWYQQILGQGPKLLIQFQNNGVVDDSQLPKDRFSAERLKGVDSTLKIQPAKLEDSAVYLCASSLVEGRYGYTFGSGTRLTVV.

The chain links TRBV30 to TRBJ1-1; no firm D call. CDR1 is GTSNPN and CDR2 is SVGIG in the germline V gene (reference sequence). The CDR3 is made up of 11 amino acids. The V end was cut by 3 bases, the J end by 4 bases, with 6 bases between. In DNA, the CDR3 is TGTGCCTGGAGAGTTGGCACTGAAGCTTTCTTT. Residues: CAWRVGTEAFF.

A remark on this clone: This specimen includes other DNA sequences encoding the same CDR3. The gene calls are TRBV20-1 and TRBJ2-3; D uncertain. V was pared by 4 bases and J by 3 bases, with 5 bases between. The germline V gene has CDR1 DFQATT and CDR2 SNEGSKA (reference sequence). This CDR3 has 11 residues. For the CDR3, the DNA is TGCAGTGCTACCAGTACAGATACGCAGTATTTT. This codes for CSATSTDTQYF.

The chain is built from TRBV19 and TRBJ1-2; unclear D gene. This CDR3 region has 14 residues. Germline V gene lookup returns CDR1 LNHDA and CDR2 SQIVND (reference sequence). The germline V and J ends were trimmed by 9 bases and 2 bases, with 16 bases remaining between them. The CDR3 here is CASLPRHANYGYTF. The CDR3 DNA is TGTGCCAGCCTACCCCGACACGCAAACTATGGCTACACCTTC.

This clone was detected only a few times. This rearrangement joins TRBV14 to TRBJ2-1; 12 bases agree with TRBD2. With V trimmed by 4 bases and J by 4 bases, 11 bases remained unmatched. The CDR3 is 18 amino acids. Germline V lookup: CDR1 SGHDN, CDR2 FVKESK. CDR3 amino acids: CASSRLPHGTSGYNEQFF. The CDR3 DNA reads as TGTGCCAGCAGCCGCCTCCCCCATGGGACTAGCGGGTACAATGAGCAGTTCTTC.

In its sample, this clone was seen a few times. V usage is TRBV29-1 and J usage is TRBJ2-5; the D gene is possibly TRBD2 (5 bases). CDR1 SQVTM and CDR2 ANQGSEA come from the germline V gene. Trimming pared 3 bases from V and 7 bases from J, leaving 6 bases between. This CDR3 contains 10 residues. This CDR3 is CSVEGATQYF. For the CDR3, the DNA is TGCAGCGTTGAGGGAGCGACCCAGTACTTC.

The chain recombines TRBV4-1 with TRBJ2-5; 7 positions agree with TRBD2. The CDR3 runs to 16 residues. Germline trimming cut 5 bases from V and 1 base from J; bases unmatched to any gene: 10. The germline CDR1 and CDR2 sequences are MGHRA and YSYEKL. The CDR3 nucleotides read TGCGCCAGCAGCAGGGGCCGGGCGGGGGTCCAAGAGACCCAGTACTTC. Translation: CASSRGRAGVQETQYF.

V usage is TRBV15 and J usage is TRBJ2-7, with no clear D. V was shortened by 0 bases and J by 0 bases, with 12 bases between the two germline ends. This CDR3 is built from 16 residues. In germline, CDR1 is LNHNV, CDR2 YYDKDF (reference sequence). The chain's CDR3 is CATSRDLSENSYEQYF. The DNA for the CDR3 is TGTGCCACCAGCAGAGATCTCTCCGAAAACTCCTACGAGCAGTACTTC.

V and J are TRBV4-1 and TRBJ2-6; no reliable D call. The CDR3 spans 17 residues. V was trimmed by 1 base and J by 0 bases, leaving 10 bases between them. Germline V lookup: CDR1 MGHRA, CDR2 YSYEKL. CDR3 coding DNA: TGCGCCAGCAGCCAAGGGGGTCAGGCCTCTGGGGCCAACGTCCTGACTTTC. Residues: CASSQGGQASGANVLTF.

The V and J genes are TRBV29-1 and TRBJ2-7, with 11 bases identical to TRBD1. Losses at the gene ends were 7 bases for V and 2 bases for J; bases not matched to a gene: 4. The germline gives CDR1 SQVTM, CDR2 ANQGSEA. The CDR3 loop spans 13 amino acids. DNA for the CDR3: TGCAGCGCAGAGGGACAGGGGGCCTACGAGCAGTACTTC. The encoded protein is CSAEGQGAYEQYF.

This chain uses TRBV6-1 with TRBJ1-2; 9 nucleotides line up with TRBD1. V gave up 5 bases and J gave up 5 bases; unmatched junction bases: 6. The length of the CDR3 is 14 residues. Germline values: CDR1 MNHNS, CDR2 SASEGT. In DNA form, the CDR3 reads TGTGCCAGCAGTATAAGGGACAGGGCTTATGGCTACACCTTC. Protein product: CASSIRDRAYGYTF.

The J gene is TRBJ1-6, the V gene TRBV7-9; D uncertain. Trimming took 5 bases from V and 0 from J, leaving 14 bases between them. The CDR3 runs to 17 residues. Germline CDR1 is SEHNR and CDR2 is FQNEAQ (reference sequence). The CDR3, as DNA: TGTGCCAGCAGCCACACCAAACAGAGCTCCTATAATTCACCCCTCCACTTT. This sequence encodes CASSHTKQSSYNSPLHF. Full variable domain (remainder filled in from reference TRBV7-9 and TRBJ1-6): DTGVSQNPRHKITKRGQNVTFRCDPISEHNRLYWYRQTLGQGPEFLTYFQNEAQLEKSRLLSDRFSAERPKGSFSTLEIQRTEQGDSAMYLCASSHTKQSSYNSPLHFGNGTRLTVT.

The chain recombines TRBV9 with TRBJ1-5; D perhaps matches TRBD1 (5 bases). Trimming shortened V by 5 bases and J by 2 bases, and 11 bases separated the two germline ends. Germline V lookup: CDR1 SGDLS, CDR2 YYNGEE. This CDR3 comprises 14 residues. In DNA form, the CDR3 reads TGTGCCAGCAGTAGGGGAATCGGCAATCAGCCCCAGCATTTT. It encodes CASSRGIGNQPQHF.

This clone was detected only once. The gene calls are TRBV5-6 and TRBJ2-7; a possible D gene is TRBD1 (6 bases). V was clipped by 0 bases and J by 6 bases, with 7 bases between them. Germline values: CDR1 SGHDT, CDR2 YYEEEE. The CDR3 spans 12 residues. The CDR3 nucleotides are TGTGCCAGCAGCTTGGGGGGGCCCGAGCAGTACTTC. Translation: CASSLGGPEQYF. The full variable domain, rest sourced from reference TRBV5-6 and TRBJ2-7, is DAGVTQSPTHLIKTRGQQVTLRCSPKSGHDTVSWYQQALGQGPQFIFQYYEEEERQRGNFPDRFSGHQFPNYSSELNVNALLLGDSALYLCASSLGGPEQYFGPGTRLTVT.

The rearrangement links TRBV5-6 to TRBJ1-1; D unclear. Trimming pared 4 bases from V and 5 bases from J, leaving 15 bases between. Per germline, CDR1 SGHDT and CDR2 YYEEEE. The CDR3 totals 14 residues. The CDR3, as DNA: TGTGCCAGCAGCGGGGAAGGGTTTTGGACTGAAGCTTTCTTT. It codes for CASSGEGFWTEAFF.